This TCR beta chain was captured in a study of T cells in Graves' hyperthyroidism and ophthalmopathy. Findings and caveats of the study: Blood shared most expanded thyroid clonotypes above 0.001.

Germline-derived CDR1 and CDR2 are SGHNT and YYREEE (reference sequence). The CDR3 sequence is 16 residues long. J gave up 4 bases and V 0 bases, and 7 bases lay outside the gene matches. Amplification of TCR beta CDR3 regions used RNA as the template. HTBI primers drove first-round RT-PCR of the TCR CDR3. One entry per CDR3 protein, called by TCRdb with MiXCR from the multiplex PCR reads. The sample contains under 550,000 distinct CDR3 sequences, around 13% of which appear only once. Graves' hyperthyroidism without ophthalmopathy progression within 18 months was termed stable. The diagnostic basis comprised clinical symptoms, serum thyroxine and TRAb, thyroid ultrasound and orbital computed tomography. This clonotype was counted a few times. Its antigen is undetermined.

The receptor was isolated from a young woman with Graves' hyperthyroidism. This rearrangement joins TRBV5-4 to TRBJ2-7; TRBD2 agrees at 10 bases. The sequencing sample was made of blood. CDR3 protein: CASSLEASGSSYEQYF. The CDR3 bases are TGTGCCAGCAGCTTGGAGGCTAGCGGGAGCTCTTACGAGCAGTACTTC.